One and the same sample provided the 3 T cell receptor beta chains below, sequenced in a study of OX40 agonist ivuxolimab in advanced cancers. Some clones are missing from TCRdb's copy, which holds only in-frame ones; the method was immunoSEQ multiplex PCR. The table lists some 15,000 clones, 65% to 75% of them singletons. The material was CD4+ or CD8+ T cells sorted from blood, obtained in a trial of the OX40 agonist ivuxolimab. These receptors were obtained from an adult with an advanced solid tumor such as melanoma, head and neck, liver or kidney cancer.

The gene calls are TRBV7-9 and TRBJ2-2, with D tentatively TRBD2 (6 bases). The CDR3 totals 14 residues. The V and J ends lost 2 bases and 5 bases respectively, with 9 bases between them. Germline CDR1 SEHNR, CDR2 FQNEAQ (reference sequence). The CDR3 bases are TGTGCCAGCAGCTTATACGCGGGAACCGGGGAGCTGTTTTTT. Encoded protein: CASSLYAGTGELFF.

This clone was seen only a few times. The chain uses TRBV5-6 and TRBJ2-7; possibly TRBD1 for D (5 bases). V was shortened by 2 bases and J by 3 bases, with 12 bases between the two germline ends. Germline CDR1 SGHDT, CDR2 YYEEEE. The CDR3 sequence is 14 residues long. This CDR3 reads CASSFSSGIYEQYF. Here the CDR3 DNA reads TGTGCCAGCAGCTTTTCGTCAGGGATCTACGAGCAGTACTTC.

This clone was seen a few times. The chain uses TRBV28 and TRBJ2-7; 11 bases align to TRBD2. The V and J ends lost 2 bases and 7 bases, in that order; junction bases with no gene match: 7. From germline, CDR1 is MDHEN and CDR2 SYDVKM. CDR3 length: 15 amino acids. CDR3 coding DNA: TGTGCCAGCAGTTTACCGCTAGCGGGAGGCTGGGAGCAGTACTTC. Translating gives CASSLPLAGGWEQYF.